The clone carrying this TCR beta chain was found once. A junction end diverges from the germline sequence, so it may reflect a read error. These data originate in a study of tumor and adjacent non-tumor tissue in lung cancer. The CDR3 is made up of 14 amino acids. In germline, CDR1 is MNHEY, CDR2 SVGAGI. Three rounds of nested PCR, following a modified ARM-PCR protocol, produced the TCRbeta library. TCRdb fed the multiplex PCR reads into MiXCR, producing one record per CDR3 protein. This sample has fewer than 85,000 distinct CDR3 sequences, with about three quarters found just once. This sample's RNA came from whole unsorted tissue.

This clonotype was sampled from a woman aged 50 to 65 with non-small cell lung cancer. The rearrangement uses TRBV6-5 and TRBJ1-5, with D uncertain. Sequenced material: lung tumor tissue. The CDR3 region is CACSYSGSDQPQHF. The CDR3 bases are TGTGCCTGCAGTTATTCAGGATCTGATCAGCCCCAGCATTTT.